This T cell receptor beta chain was documented in a study of beta chain features in type 1 diabetes. Study at large: All samples yielded around 98,000,000 examined sorted cells.

cDNA synthesis used the whole RNA isolate, giving expressed TCRB sequences. Libraries were prepared by immunoSEQ multiplex PCR; TCRdb keeps only in-frame clonotypes and omits some of them. The repertoire holds about 930,000 clones, roughly 15% seen once, with 0.023% in the top ten. The CDR3 totals 16 residues. In germline, CDR1 is SEHNR, CDR2 FQNEAQ (reference sequence). The junction had 6 bases not matched to a gene; V was cut back by 0 bases and J by 6 bases. The chain recombines TRBV7-9 with TRBJ1-5; 9 bases are a match to TRBD1. This receptor was identified in a woman in her late teens or twenties in good health. Sequenced material: naive CD4+ T cells from blood. Here the CDR3 reads CASSLAGQGFRQPQHF. The CDR3 nucleotides read TGTGCCAGCAGCTTAGCTGGACAGGGGTTTCGTCAGCCCCAGCATTTT.